These 16 T cell receptor beta chains were sequenced from one sample in a study of early T cells in non-severe SARS-CoV-2 infection. One entry per CDR3 protein results from TCRdb running MiXCR on the 5' RACE reads. The sample holds about 58,000 distinct CDR3 sequences, roughly 8% seen once. The sequencing sample was made of whole blood. The receptor source for this set is an adult who was a healthcare worker with PCR-confirmed SARS-CoV-2 infection or an uninfected control (not recorded which).

This clonotype was recorded a few times. The chain has TRBV30 and TRBJ1-2, with D unresolved. Germline assignment: CDR1 GTSNPN and CDR2 SVGIG (reference sequence). Trimming removed 1 base at V and 6 bases at J, with 24 bases between. The CDR3 contains 17 residues. The CDR3 bases are TGTGCCTGGAGTGACGAAGGAAAATTGGCCGAGAGGGATGGCTACACCTTC. Its translation is CAWSDEGKLAERDGYTF.

This clonotype appeared many times. This chain connects TRBV28 to TRBJ1-1; tentatively, D is TRBD1 (5 bases). V was trimmed by 10 bases and J by 0 bases, leaving 24 bases between them. Germline CDR1 is MDHEN and CDR2 is SYDVKM. The CDR3 is made up of 17 amino acids. The CDR3 bases are TGTGCCACCACCACCCAACCGGGACCGAGAATGAACACTGAAGCTTTCTTT. Translating it yields CATTTQPGPRMNTEAFF.

The sample holds a few counts of this clonotype. This chain connects TRBV4-1 to TRBJ1-1; 7 bases map to TRBD1. Unmatched junction bases numbered 6, after V lost 3 bases and J lost 8 bases. Germline CDR1 is MGHRA and CDR2 is YSYEKL. The CDR3 spans 13 residues. This chain's CDR3 is CASSHLGQDEAFF. CDR3 nucleotides: TGCGCCAGCAGCCATCTAGGACAGGACGAAGCTTTCTTT.

V usage is TRBV5-1 and J usage is TRBJ1-2; TRBD1 agrees at 9 bases. Germline V lookup: CDR1 SGHRS, CDR2 YFSETQ. This CDR3 contains 13 residues. The trim removed 4 bases at V and 6 bases at J, leaving 4 bases unmatched. CDR3 in DNA: TGCGCCAGCAGCGCGGGGACAGGGAATGGCTACACCTTC. Translation: CASSAGTGNGYTF.

This clonotype was observed many times. Here the CDR3 DNA reads TGCGCCAGCAGCCAAGATTCCGGCGGCAGCAATGAGCAGTTCTTC. As protein: CASSQDSGGSNEQFF. This sequence joins TRBV4-1 and TRBJ2-1; no reliable D call. The CDR3 length is 15 residues. Germline V gives CDR1 MGHRA, CDR2 YSYEKL. Trimming shortened V by 0 bases and J by 6 bases, and 12 bases separated the two germline ends.

This clonotype has at least ten counts. The rearrangement uses TRBV7-2 and TRBJ2-1; D may match TRBD1 or TRBD2 (5 bases each). Between the trimmed V and J ends, which lost 0 bases and 0 bases, there was a span of 15 bases. The CDR3 runs to 18 residues. The germline V gene has CDR1 SGHTA and CDR2 FQGNSA. CDR3 protein: CASSLAPGTLGSYNEQFF. CDR3 DNA sequence: TGTGCCAGCAGCTTAGCGCCCGGGACCCTAGGCTCCTACAATGAGCAGTTCTTC.

The chain combines TRBV11-2 with TRBJ1-1; no definite D call. V dropped 0 bases and J dropped 4 bases, with 21 bases sitting between them. Germline V CDR1 and CDR2: SGHAT, FQNNGV. CDR3 length: 18 residues. The CDR3 nucleotides are TGTGCCAGCAGCTTAGATCGCTTTACCCCCCGGGGTGGCACTGAAGCTTTCTTT. Translated: CASSLDRFTPRGGTEAFF.

There are a few counts of this clonotype. The V call is TRBV20-1, the J call TRBJ2-2, with D possibly being TRBD2 (6 bases). The V end lost 0 bases, the J end lost 3 bases, and 11 bases lay between the germline ends. CDR3 length equals 15 residues. Germline V lookup: CDR1 DFQATT, CDR2 SNEGSKA (reference sequence). In DNA, the CDR3 is TGCAGTGCTAGAGAACCCTCGGGAGACACCGGGGAGCTGTTTTTT. Encoded protein: CSAREPSGDTGELFF.

This chain uses TRBV29-1 with TRBJ2-1; D call uncertain. V lost 2 bases, J lost 4 bases, and 6 bases lay in between. Germline CDR1 and CDR2: SQVTM and ANQGSEA. CDR3 length: 12 residues. The CDR3 protein is CSVEKQYNEQFF. The CDR3 DNA is TGCAGCGTTGAAAAACAGTACAATGAGCAGTTCTTC.

The table lists this clonotype with many counts. This chain uses TRBV7-3 with TRBJ2-2; 11 bases are shared with TRBD2. The CDR3 extends over 21 amino acids. The junction had 12 bases not matched to a gene; V was cut back by 0 bases and J by 0 bases. The germline V gene encodes CDR1 SGHTA and CDR2 FQGTGA. CDR3 nucleotide sequence: TGTGCCAGCAGCTTAACGGGGGTACTAGCGGGAGTCACCGCGAACACCGGGGAGCTGTTTTTT. Residues: CASSLTGVLAGVTANTGELFF.

This chain connects TRBV28 to TRBJ2-7, with TRBD2 matching 8 bases. CDR3 length: 17 amino acids. Losses at the gene ends were 3 bases for V and 2 bases for J; bases not matched to a gene: 12. Germline CDR1 MDHEN, CDR2 SYDVKM. CDR3 DNA: TGTGCCAGCAGTTTGATGGTGTCGACTAGCGTTCCCTACGAGCAGTACTTC. Protein sequence: CASSLMVSTSVPYEQYF.

As regards this clonotype: This may be a read error, as it is one base from a much larger clone. The chain links TRBV19 to TRBJ1-5; D ambiguous. The germline V and J ends were trimmed by 8 bases and 4 bases, with 18 bases remaining between them. Germline V gene data show CDR1 as LNHDA and CDR2 as SQIVND (reference sequence). This CDR3 has 15 amino acids. The CDR3 spells CASGLEDLRNQPQHF. In DNA, the CDR3 is TGTGCCAGTGGCCTGGAGGACCTACGGAATCAGCCCCAGCATTTT. Based on the CDR3 plus reference TRBV19 and TRBJ1-5, the full variable domain is DGGITQSPKYLFRKEGQNVTLSCEQNLNHDAMYWYRQDPGQGLRLIYYSQIVNDFQKGDIAEGYSVSREKKESFPLTVTSAQKNPTAFYLCASGLEDLRNQPQHFGDGTRLSIL.

This clonotype was counted between two and nine times. The V and J genes are TRBV5-1 and TRBJ2-5; the match to TRBD2 covers 12 bases. Trimming took 1 base from V and 3 from J; bases not matched to a gene: 4. The CDR3 consists of 16 residues. Germline lookup yields CDR1 SGHRS and CDR2 YFSETQ. CDR3 loop: CASSLMASGREETQYF. Written as DNA, the CDR3 is TGCGCCAGCAGCTTGATGGCTAGCGGGAGGGAAGAGACCCAGTACTTC.

At least ten counts were recorded for this clonotype. This chain links TRBV5-1 with TRBJ2-3; a possible D gene is TRBD2 (5 bases). Germline CDR1 SGHRS, CDR2 YFSETQ. The CDR3 contains 14 residues. The V end lost 1 base, the J end lost 6 bases, and 12 bases lay between the germline ends. CDR3 in amino acids: CASSLSRAADTQYF. The CDR3 nucleotides are TGCGCCAGCAGCTTGAGTCGAGCGGCGGATACGCAGTATTTT.

This clonotype occurred many times. The V gene is TRBV30, the J gene TRBJ2-1; 10 bases align to TRBD2. The CDR3 is 16 amino acids. The V segment lost 1 base and the J segment 2 bases; nucleotides outside the gene matches: 5. Germline V CDR1 and CDR2: GTSNPN, SVGIG (reference sequence). The CDR3 sequence: CAWSGIAGGTYNEQFF. The CDR3 DNA reads TGTGCCTGGAGTGGGATAGCGGGAGGAACCTACAATGAGCAGTTCTTC.

This clonotype has ten or more counts. The CDR3 DNA sequence: TGCGCCAGCAGTGAGTCTGCGGGTCCCCCAGGAGATACGCAGTATTTT. This gives the protein CASSESAGPPGDTQYF. V is TRBV10-2 and J is TRBJ2-3; tentatively, D is TRBD2 (5 bases). V lost 0 bases, J lost 5 bases, and 15 bases lay in between. Germline CDR1 reads WSHSY; CDR2 reads SAAADI. There are 16 residues in the CDR3.